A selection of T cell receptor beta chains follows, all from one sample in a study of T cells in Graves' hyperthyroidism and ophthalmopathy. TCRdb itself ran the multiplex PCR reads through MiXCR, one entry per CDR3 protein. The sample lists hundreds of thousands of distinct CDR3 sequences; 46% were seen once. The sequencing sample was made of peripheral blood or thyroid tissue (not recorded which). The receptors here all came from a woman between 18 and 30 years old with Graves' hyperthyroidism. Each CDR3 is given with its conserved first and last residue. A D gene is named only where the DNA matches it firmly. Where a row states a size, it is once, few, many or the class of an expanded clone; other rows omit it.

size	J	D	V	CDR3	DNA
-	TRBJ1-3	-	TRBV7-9	CASKRGYGNTIYF	TGTGCCAGCAAACGGGGATACGGAAACACCATATATTTT
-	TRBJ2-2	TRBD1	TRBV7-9	CASSSPGQINTGELFF	TGTGCCAGCAGCTCACCGGGACAGATTAACACCGGGGAGCTGTTTTTT
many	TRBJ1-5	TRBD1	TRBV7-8	CASSKGQASNQPQHF	TGTGCCAGCAGCAAGGGACAGGCTAGCAATCAGCCCCAGCATTTT
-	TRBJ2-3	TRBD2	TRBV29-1	CSTTGGATDTQYF	TGCAGCACAACGGGAGGAGCCACAGATACGCAGTATTTT
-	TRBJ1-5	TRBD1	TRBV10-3	CAISKGQASNQPQHF	TGTGCCATCAGTAAGGGACAGGCTAGCAATCAGCCCCAGCATTTT
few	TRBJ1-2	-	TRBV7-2	CASSSDSQSIYGYTF	TGTGCCAGCAGCTCAGACAGTCAATCTATCTATGGCTACACCTTC
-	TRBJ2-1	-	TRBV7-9	CASRTTLERFF	TGTGCCAGCAGAACGACCCTTGAGCGGTTCTTC
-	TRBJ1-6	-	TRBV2	CASSNRDTNSPLHF	TGTGCCAGCAGCAACCGGGACACCAATTCACCCCTCCACTTT
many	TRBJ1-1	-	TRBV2	CASSEEGRDMNTEAFF	TGTGCCAGCAGTGAAGAAGGGAGGGACATGAACACTGAAGCTTTCTTT
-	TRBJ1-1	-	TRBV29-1	CSVADGRTNTEAFF	TGCAGCGTAGCGGACGGACGTACGAACACTGAAGCTTTCTTT
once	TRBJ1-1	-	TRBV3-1	CASSQSTDGTEASF	TGTGCCAGCAGCCAATCCACGGACGGCACTGAAGCTTCCTTT
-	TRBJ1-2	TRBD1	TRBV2	CASKGTGGGYTF	TGTGCCAGCAAAGGGACAGGGGGTGGCTACACCTTC
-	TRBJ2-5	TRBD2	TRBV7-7	CASSLGTSGSRGQETQYF	TGTGCCAGCAGCTTGGGGACTAGCGGGAGCCGGGGGCAAGAGACCCAGTACTTC
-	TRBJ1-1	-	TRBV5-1	CASSIAGVMNTEAFF	TGTGCCAGTAGTATAGCGGGCGTAATGAACACTGAAGCTTTCTTT
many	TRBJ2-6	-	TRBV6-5	CASSPYSGANVLTF	TGTGCCAGCAGTCCTTACTCTGGGGCCAACGTCCTGACTTTC
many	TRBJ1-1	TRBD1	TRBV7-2	CASSRRTGSNTEAFF	TGTGCCAGCAGCCGACGGACAGGATCGAACACTGAAGCTTTCTTT
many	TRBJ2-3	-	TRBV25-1	CASSERGVNTDTQYF	TGTGCCAGCAGTGAGCGAGGGGTAAACACAGATACGCAGTATTTT
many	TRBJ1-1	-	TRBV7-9	CASSSHTEAFF	TGTGCCAGCAGCTCCCACACTGAAGCTTTCTTT
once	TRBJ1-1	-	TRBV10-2	CASSQMIRAGTEAFF	TGCGCCAGCAGCCAGATGATCAGGGCGGGAACTGAAGCTTTCTTT
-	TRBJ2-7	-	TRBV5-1	CASSLIPGQNYEQYF	TGCGCCAGCAGCTTGATTCCTGGACAGAACTACGAGCAGTACTTC
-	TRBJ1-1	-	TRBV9	CASSVVGGRPEAFF	TGTGCCAGCAGCGTAGTGGGGGGGCGTCCTGAAGCTTTCTTT
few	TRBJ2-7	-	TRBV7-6	CASSYLHGSSYEQYF	TGTGCCAGCAGTTATCTTCACGGGAGCTCCTACGAGCAGTACTTC
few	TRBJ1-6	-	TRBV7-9	CASSPGDLINSPLHF	TGTGCCAGCAGCCCAGGAGACCTGATTAATTCACCCCTCCACTTT
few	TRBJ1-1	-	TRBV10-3	CASSNRGTGNTEAFF	TGTGCCAGCAGCAACCGAGGAACGGGGAACACTGAAGCTTTCTTT
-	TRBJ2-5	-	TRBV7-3	CASSLLGGAKETQYF	TGTGCCAGCAGCTTACTTGGGGGGGCGAAAGAGACCCAGTACTTC
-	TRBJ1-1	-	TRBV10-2	CTSSGPGREAFF	TGTACCAGCAGCGGACCGGGAAGAGAAGCTTTCTTT
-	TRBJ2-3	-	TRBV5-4	CASSLYGGAGTDTQYF	TGTGCCAGCAGCTTGTACGGGGGCGCCGGCACAGATACGCAGTATTTT
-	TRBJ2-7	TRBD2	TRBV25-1	CASASGRSSYEQYF	TGTGCCAGCGCGAGCGGGAGGAGTTCCTACGAGCAGTACTTC
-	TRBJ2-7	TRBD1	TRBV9	CASSAAGTGDEQYF	TGTGCCAGCAGCGCCGCCGGGACAGGGGACGAGCAGTACTTC
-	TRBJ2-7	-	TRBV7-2	CASSLAPAGAYEQYF	TGTGCCAGCAGCTTAGCGCCGGCAGGCGCTTACGAGCAGTACTTC
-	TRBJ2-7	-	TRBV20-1	CSARQEGYEQYF	TGCAGTGCTCGACAGGAAGGGTACGAGCAGTACTTC
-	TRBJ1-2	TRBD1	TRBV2	CASSRDRGSPGGYTF	TGTGCCAGCAGCCGGGACAGGGGATCACCTGGGGGCTACACCTTC
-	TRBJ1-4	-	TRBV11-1	CASSHDGSSGEKLFF	TGTGCCAGCAGCCATGACGGATCTTCGGGTGAAAAACTGTTTTTT
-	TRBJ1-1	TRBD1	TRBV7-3	CASSLTGAFNTEAFF	TGTGCCAGCAGCTTGACAGGGGCCTTCAACACTGAAGCTTTCTTT
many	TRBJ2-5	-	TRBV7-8	CASRAGRVWETQYF	TGTGCCAGCAGGGCAGGTCGCGTGTGGGAGACCCAGTACTTC
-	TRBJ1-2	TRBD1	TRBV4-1	CASSPQPKTGGEGYTF	TGCGCCAGCAGCCCACAACCTAAGACAGGGGGCGAGGGCTACACCTTC
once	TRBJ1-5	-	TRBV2	CASRYSGGQPQHF	TGTGCCAGCCGTTACTCGGGAGGTCAGCCCCAGCATTTT
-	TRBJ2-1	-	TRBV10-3	CAWWGGNYNEQFF	TGTGCCTGGTGGGGCGGGAACTACAATGAGCAGTTCTTC
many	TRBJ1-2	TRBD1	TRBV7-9	CASSLRAGGADGYTF	TGTGCCAGCAGCTTACGGGCAGGGGGCGCAGATGGCTACACCTTC
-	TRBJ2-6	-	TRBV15	CATSGHQSGANVLTF	TGTGCCACCAGCGGACACCAATCTGGGGCCAACGTCCTGACTTTC
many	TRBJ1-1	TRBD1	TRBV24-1	CATSQGGTEAFF	TGTGCCACCAGTCAGGGGGGCACTGAAGCTTTCTTT
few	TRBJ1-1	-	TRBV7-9	CASSLGAPEAFF	TGTGCCAGCAGCCTGGGGGCCCCTGAAGCTTTCTTT
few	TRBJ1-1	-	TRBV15	CATSRGPGLNTEAFF	TGTGCCACCAGCAGAGGTCCGGGGTTGAACACTGAAGCTTTCTTT
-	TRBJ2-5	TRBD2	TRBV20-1	CSARVASGIETQYF	TGCAGTGCTAGAGTGGCTAGCGGGATTGAGACCCAGTACTTC
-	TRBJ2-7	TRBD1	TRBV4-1	CASSQRQGNEQYF	TGCGCCAGCAGCCAACGACAGGGGAACGAGCAGTACTTC
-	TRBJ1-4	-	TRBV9	CASSGPRGITEKLFF	TGTGCCAGCAGCGGACCGCGAGGGATCACCGAAAAACTGTTTTTT
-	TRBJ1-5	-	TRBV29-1	CSVVRGGQETQHF	TGCAGCGTTGTCCGGGGTGGCCAAGAGACCCAGCATTTT
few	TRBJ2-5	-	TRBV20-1	CSASTLAWETQYF	TGCAGTGCTAGTACCCTTGCGTGGGAGACCCAGTACTTC
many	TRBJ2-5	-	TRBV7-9	CASSGKLRAETQYF	TGTGCCAGCAGCGGGAAGTTACGAGCAGAGACCCAGTACTTC
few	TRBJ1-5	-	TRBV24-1	CASSFGQANQPQHF	TGTGCCAGCAGTTTCGGGCAGGCTAATCAGCCCCAGCATTTT